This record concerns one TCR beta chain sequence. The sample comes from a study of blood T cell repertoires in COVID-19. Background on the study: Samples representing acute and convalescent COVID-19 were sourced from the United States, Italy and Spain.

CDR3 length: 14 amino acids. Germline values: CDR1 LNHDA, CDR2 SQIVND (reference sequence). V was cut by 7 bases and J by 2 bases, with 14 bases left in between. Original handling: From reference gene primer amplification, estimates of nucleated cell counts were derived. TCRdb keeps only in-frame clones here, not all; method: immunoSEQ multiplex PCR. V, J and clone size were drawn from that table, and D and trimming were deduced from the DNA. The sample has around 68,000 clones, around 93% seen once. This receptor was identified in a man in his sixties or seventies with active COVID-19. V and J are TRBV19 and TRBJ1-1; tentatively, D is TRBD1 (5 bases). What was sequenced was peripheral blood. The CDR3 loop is CASNPQGLNTEAFF. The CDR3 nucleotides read TGTGCCAGTAACCCTCAGGGTCTCAACACTGAAGCTTTCTTT.